This entry lists 24 T cell receptor beta chains sequenced from one sample in a study of identical twins. MiXCR was run by TCRdb on the 5' RACE reads, yielding one entry per CDR3 protein. This sample has fewer than 900,000 distinct CDR3 sequences, with 21% found just once. Separately, the same data were catalogued under a study of T cells expressing NK-cell markers.

The sample taken for sequencing was PBMCs. These receptors all stem from a woman aged 18-30 years in good health.

The rearrangement links TRBV2 to TRBJ2-7; D tentatively fits TRBD1 or TRBD2 (5 bases each). V lost 6 bases, J lost 1 base, and 13 bases lay in between. CDR1 SNHLY and CDR2 FYNNEI come from the germline V gene. The CDR3 is made up of 14 amino acids. The CDR3 loop is CASRGTEKSYEQYF. In DNA, the CDR3 is TGTGCCAGCAGAGGGACCGAGAAGTCCTACGAGCAGTACTTC.

This clonotype showed up just a few times. J is TRBJ2-3 and V is TRBV3-1; no reliable D call. Trimming took off 6 bases at V and 3 bases at J, with 7 bases between the two ends. The germline V gene has CDR1 LGHDT and CDR2 YNNKEL (reference sequence). The CDR3 length is 12 residues. CDR3 region: CASRSGTDTQYF. The DNA of the CDR3 is TGTGCCAGCAGGAGTGGGACAGATACGCAGTATTTT.

There are many counts of this clonotype. The rearrangement links TRBV9 to TRBJ1-3; 9 bases agree with TRBD1. Germline values: CDR1 SGDLS, CDR2 YYNGEE. V gave up 2 bases and J gave up 4 bases; unmatched junction bases: 1. The CDR3 loop spans 14 amino acids. The CDR3 region has the DNA TGTGCCAGCAGCGTGGGACAGGGAGGAAACACCATATATTTT. Protein product: CASSVGQGGNTIYF.

This clonotype has at least ten counts. The gene calls are TRBV9 and TRBJ2-1; no definite D call. Germline V CDR1 and CDR2: SGDLS, YYNGEE. Trimming left V 3 bases short and J 6 bases short, with 13 bases between. This CDR3 region has 14 residues. The chain's CDR3 is CASSAQVKGNEQFF. CDR3 DNA: TGTGCCAGCAGCGCGCAGGTGAAGGGCAATGAGCAGTTCTTC. Based on the CDR3 plus reference TRBV9 and TRBJ2-1, the full variable domain is DSGVTQTPKHLITATGQRVTLRCSPRSGDLSVYWYQQSLDQGLQFLIQYYNGEERAKGNILERFSAQQFPDLHSELNLSSLELGDSALYFCASSAQVKGNEQFFGPGTRLTVL.

A few counts support this clonotype. The gene calls are TRBV29-1 and TRBJ2-7; 7 bases map to TRBD2. V lost 6 bases and J lost 6; bases outside the gene matches: 11. The germline V gene has CDR1 SQVTM and CDR2 ANQGSEA. This CDR3 has 13 amino acids. CDR3 in amino acids: CSVGGTALGEQYF. The CDR3 DNA follows: TGCAGCGTGGGAGGGACCGCATTGGGCGAGCAGTACTTC.

This clonotype was seen a few times. This sequence joins TRBV7-8 and TRBJ1-6; perhaps TRBD1 as D (5 bases). Trimming took 5 bases from V and 3 from J, leaving 14 bases between them. Germline CDR1 is SGHVS and CDR2 is FQNEAQ. The CDR3 extends over 16 amino acids. The CDR3 region has the DNA TGTGCCAGCAGCAGAGGGGCGGGCGGCTATAATTCACCCCTCCACTTT. Translating it yields CASSRGAGGYNSPLHF.

The CDR3 loop is CASSRAGAGNEQFF. CDR3 DNA sequence: TGTGCCAGCAGCCGCGCGGGGGCGGGGAATGAGCAGTTCTTC. V and J are TRBV3-1 and TRBJ2-1, with D maybe TRBD2 (7 bases). Trimming took 4 bases from V and 7 from J, leaving 14 bases between them. The CDR3 spans 14 residues. In germline, CDR1 is LGHDT, CDR2 YNNKEL (reference sequence).

The chain couples TRBV5-1 to TRBJ2-2; D is undetermined. From germline, CDR1 is SGHRS and CDR2 YFSETQ. There are 16 residues in the CDR3. Trimming shortened V by 4 bases and J by 0 bases, and 13 bases separated the two germline ends. The CDR3 region has the DNA TGCGCCAGCAGCCCACCTAATGCCGCGAACACCGGGGAGCTGTTTTTT. Translation: CASSPPNAANTGELFF. The full variable domain, completed using reference TRBV5-1 and TRBJ2-2, is KAGVTQTPRYLIKTRGQQVTLSCSPISGHRSVSWYQQTPGQGLQFLFEYFSETQRNKGNFPGRFSGRQFSNSRSEMNVSTLELGDSALYLCASSPPNAANTGELFFGEGSRLTVL.

J is TRBJ2-1 and V is TRBV7-9, with a weak D call TRBD2 (5 bases). This CDR3 comprises 13 residues. The ends were cut back, 5 bases at V and 7 bases at J, with 12 bases in the middle. Germline V gives CDR1 SEHNR, CDR2 FQNEAQ (reference sequence). The CDR3 sequence is CASSQRSGNEQFF. DNA of the CDR3: TGTGCCAGCAGCCAGCGGTCGGGGAATGAGCAGTTCTTC.

This clonotype showed up just a few times. The chain is built from TRBV12-3 or TRBV12-4 and TRBJ1-6, with D perhaps TRBD1 (6 bases). Trimming pared 9 bases from V and 6 bases from J, leaving 12 bases between. CDR3 length: 13 amino acids. CDR3 bases: TGTGCCAGTTCGACAGGAAGTAATTCACCCCTCCACTTT. Amino acid sequence: CASSTGSNSPLHF.

This clonotype was seen ten or more times. This chain connects TRBV5-1 to TRBJ1-1, with 10 nucleotides matching TRBD1. The CDR3 is made up of 15 amino acids. V lost 3 bases, J lost 4 bases, and 6 bases stayed unmatched. CDR1 and CDR2 (germline): SGHRS, YFSETQ. This chain's CDR3 is CASSSATGGVTEAFF. CDR3 nucleotides: TGCGCCAGCAGCTCCGCGACAGGGGGCGTCACTGAAGCTTTCTTT.

Only a few counts were recorded for this clonotype. The V call is TRBV29-1, the J call TRBJ2-3; no clear D. This CDR3 region has 13 residues. V was shortened by 8 bases and J by 0 bases, with 12 bases between the two germline ends. Germline V gives CDR1 SQVTM, CDR2 ANQGSEA. The CDR3 bases are TGCAGCTCCAGACATTCTAGCACAGATACGCAGTATTTT. Amino acids: CSSRHSSTDTQYF.

This clonotype showed up just once. The chain carries TRBV10-1 and TRBJ2-3, with 11 bases aligning to TRBD2. J gave up 4 bases and V 3 bases, and 3 bases lay outside the gene matches. The CDR3 sequence is 15 residues long. Germline V gene data show CDR1 as WNHNN and CDR2 as SYGVQD (reference sequence). CDR3 region: CASSDNSGGADTQYF. The CDR3 DNA sequence: TGCGCCAGCAGTGACAATAGCGGGGGGGCAGATACGCAGTATTTT.

The chain's CDR3 is CAISESIVGSSYNEQFF. For the CDR3, the DNA is TGTGCCATCAGTGAGTCAATTGTGGGCAGTAGCTACAATGAGCAGTTCTTC. The chain links TRBV10-3 to TRBJ2-1; D unclear. Germline values: CDR1 ENHRY, CDR2 SYGVKD. CDR3 length equals 17 residues. The V end lost 0 bases, the J end lost 3 bases, and 15 bases lay between the germline ends.

J is TRBJ2-7 and V is TRBV6-1, with D tentatively TRBD2 (5 bases). This CDR3 comprises 13 residues. Trimming pared 4 bases from V and 4 bases from J, leaving 11 bases between. The germline V gene encodes CDR1 MNHNS and CDR2 SASEGT. CDR3 region: CASSGWTGYEQYF. The CDR3 DNA is TGTGCCAGCAGTGGCTGGACGGGGTACGAGCAGTACTTC.

This clonotype appeared many times. The J gene is TRBJ2-3, the V gene TRBV20-1, with D possibly matching TRBD1 (5 bases). Germline assignment: CDR1 DFQATT and CDR2 SNEGSKA (reference sequence). Trimming removed 6 bases from V and 0 bases from J, with 13 bases in between. This CDR3 is built from 14 residues. CDR3 nucleotide sequence: TGCAGTGCAAAAAGACAGACTAGCACAGATACGCAGTATTTT. Its translation is CSAKRQTSTDTQYF.

This clonotype was detected many times. The CDR3 is CASSQDRQIRETQYF. DNA of the CDR3: TGCGCCAGCAGCCAAGATCGACAGATCCGGGAGACCCAGTACTTC. The chain employs TRBV4-3 and TRBJ2-5; the D gene is possibly TRBD1 (5 bases). Germline CDR1 reads LGHNA; CDR2 reads YSLEER. The CDR3 has 15 amino acids. V was clipped by 0 bases and J by 5 bases, with 13 bases between them.

The gene calls are TRBV6-2 or TRBV6-3 and TRBJ1-1, with D possibly being TRBD1 (5 bases). The CDR3 spans 13 residues. CDR1 is MNHEY and CDR2 is SVGEGT in the germline V gene. The V end was cut by 6 bases, the J end by 4 bases, with 12 bases between. This chain's CDR3 is CASSQGDGTEAFF. In DNA, the CDR3 is TGTGCCAGCAGCCAAGGGGACGGCACTGAAGCTTTCTTT.

This clonotype was seen only a few times. The chain joins TRBV6-4 to TRBJ2-7; D tentatively fits TRBD1 or TRBD2 (7 bases each). V was clipped by 7 bases and J by 3 bases, with 19 bases between them. From germline, CDR1 is MRHNA and CDR2 SNTAGT. The CDR3 is 15 amino acids. The CDR3 DNA reads as TGTGCCAGCAAGGGGGACAGCGGGAAGGGCTACGAGCAGTACTTC. Translating gives CASKGDSGKGYEQYF.

The genes are TRBV7-3 and TRBJ2-3; D remains ambiguous. This CDR3 spans 14 amino acids. Germline CDR1 is SGHTA and CDR2 is FQGTGA. The V and J ends lost 5 bases and 2 bases respectively, with 11 bases between them. This CDR3 is CASSPVRNTDTQYF. The CDR3 bases are TGTGCCAGCAGCCCCGTAAGAAACACAGATACGCAGTATTTT.

A few counts support this clonotype. The CDR3 DNA reads TGTGCCATCTCGAACCGGGAGGCCGGGGAGCTGTTTTTT. Its protein is CAISNREAGELFF. The chain employs TRBV10-3 and TRBJ2-2; TRBD2 agrees at 7 bases. CDR1 is ENHRY, CDR2 SYGVKD, per germline. J gave up 6 bases and V 8 bases, and 6 bases lay outside the gene matches. The CDR3 totals 13 residues.

The chain combines TRBV20-1 with TRBJ1-5; D call uncertain. From germline, CDR1 is DFQATT and CDR2 SNEGSKA (reference sequence). V was pared by 1 base and J by 0 bases, with 7 bases between. CDR3 length: 14 residues. CDR3 amino acids: CSARGPNSNQPQHF. The CDR3 DNA follows: TGCAGTGCTAGAGGGCCCAATAGCAATCAGCCCCAGCATTTT.

This clonotype was counted many times. V and J are TRBV7-2 and TRBJ2-5, with 9 bases lining up with TRBD2. The junction had 9 bases not matched to a gene; V was cut back by 5 bases and J by 2 bases. Per the germline V gene, CDR1 is SGHTA and CDR2 is FQGNSA. The CDR3 has 16 residues. The CDR3 reads CASSTFGLARQETQYF. CDR3 bases: TGTGCCAGCAGCACTTTTGGACTAGCGAGGCAAGAGACCCAGTACTTC. Full variable domain (remainder filled in from reference TRBV7-2 and TRBJ2-5): GAGVSQSPSNKVTEKGKDVELRCDPISGHTALYWYRQSLGQGLEFLIYFQGNSAPDKSGLPSDRFSAERTGGSVSTLTIQRTQQEDSAVYLCASSTFGLARQETQYFGPGTRLLVL.

Here the CDR3 reads CSAPPRTGPPGELFF. CDR3 DNA: TGCAGTGCCCCTCCCCGGACAGGTCCTCCCGGGGAGCTGTTTTTT. The rearrangement joins TRBV20-1 to TRBJ2-2; 7 nucleotides match TRBD1. Germline CDR1 reads DFQATT; CDR2 reads SNEGSKA (reference sequence). The V and J ends lost 6 bases and 6 bases, in that order; junction bases with no gene match: 13. This CDR3 spans 15 amino acids.